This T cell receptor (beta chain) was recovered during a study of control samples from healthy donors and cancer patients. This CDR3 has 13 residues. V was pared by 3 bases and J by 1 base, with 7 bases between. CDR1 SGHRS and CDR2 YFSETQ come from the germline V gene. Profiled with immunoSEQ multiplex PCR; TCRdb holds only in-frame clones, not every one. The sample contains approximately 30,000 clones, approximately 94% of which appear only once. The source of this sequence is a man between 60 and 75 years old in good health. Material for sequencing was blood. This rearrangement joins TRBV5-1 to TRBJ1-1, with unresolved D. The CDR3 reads CASSYSENTEAFF. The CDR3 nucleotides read TGCGCCAGCAGCTATTCAGAGAACACTGAAGCTTTCTTT.